Included here is one TCR beta chain sequence, with context. Its antigen is not identified. This record comes from a study of cytomegalovirus exposure and HLA in healthy donors. Findings of the study overall: Excluded: some indistinguishable V segments such as TRBV6-2 and TRBV6-3. A missense variant in DCLRE1C was later tied to TCR beta V- and J-gene trimming. As a later analysis showed, several of the most significant clusters appeared to be linked to common viral pathogens.

In nominal health when sampled, donors likely had unrecorded immune exposures nonetheless. PCR used 60 Vbeta primers and 13 Jbeta primers. Clones were sequenced by immunoSEQ multiplex PCR, and TCRdb holds only the in-frame ones, with some missing. The sample contains about 160,000 clones, 84% of which appear only once. The V gene end was trimmed by 5 bases and the J gene end by 4 bases; junction bases not matched to a gene: 5. This CDR3 is built from 14 residues. Germline CDR1 reads PRHDT; CDR2 reads FYEKMQ (reference sequence). The sample comprised PBMCs. The TCR was taken from a man in his forties or fifties in good health and CMV-seropositive. The rearrangement links TRBV13 to TRBJ1-5; TRBD1 aligns across 7 bases. The CDR3, as DNA: TGTGCCAGCAGCCTGGGACAGCTTAATCAGCCCCAGCATTTT. This gives the protein CASSLGQLNQPQHF. Filled out from reference TRBV13 and TRBJ1-5, the complete variable domain reads AAGVIQSPRHLIKEKRETATLKCYPIPRHDTVYWYQQGPGQDPQFLISFYEKMQSDKGSIPDRFSAQQFSDYHSELNMSSLELGDSALYFCASSLGQLNQPQHFGDGTRLSIL.